This T cell receptor (beta chain) was sequenced during a study of T cell repertoires in cytomegalovirus infection. Study as a whole: Public TCR beta signatures provided an indication of both CMV infection and a matching HLA type. Findings and caveats of the study: The ex vivo response showed dominance by HLA-C-restricted CMV-specific TCR beta clonotypes. There were carriers of CMV plus the relevant HLA, and cumulative public TCR beta family frequency identified them.

This clonotype showed up many times. Antigen unknown. The germline CDR1 and CDR2 sequences are MNHEY and SMNVEV (reference sequence). V lost 2 bases to trimming and J lost 9 bases, with 20 bases between them. This CDR3 is 16 amino acids long. TCRdb re-derived calls from the reads in MiXCR, one entry per CDR3 protein. This sample has 300,000 or so distinct CDR3 sequences; around 10% occur once, and the top ten carry around 2.4%. The sequence was obtained from a human donor in good health (CMV status not recorded). Some clones in this sample may be carry-over from other donors' samples. Sequencing was carried out using PBMCs. The genes are TRBV27 and TRBJ2-1, with D possibly being TRBD1 (6 bases). This CDR3 reads CASSLIRGSGGLEQFF. The CDR3 nucleotides are TGTGCCAGCAGTTTAATTAGGGGGTCGGGCGGCCTTGAGCAGTTCTTC.